These T cell receptor beta chains were read from a single sample in a study of T-cell memory formation after mild COVID-19. TCRdb reanalysed the 5' RACE reads using MiXCR and keeps one entry per CDR3 protein. The data hold some 130,000 distinct CDR3 sequences, with 15% to 20% observed a single time. The sequenced material came from PBMCs or a T cell subset sorted from them (not recorded which). The source is an adult woman who had mild COVID-19 (a few samples of this study predate the infection). Cell type and time point are not known. The CDR3 runs from the conserved cysteine through the conserved F or W. Each record gives: J gene, clone size, V gene, D gene, CDR3 DNA, CDR3 protein. The D gene is left open where the match is weak. The listing skips clone size in some rows; elsewhere it reads once, few, many or a size class.

j_call: TRBJ2-7
clone_size: .
v_call: TRBV18
d_call: .
cdr3_nt: TGTGCCAGCTCACCATCACAATCGAGCGCCGAGCAGTACTTC
cdr3_aa: CASSPSQSSAEQYF

j_call: TRBJ2-7
clone_size: few
v_call: TRBV5-1
d_call: TRBD2
cdr3_nt: TGCGCCAGCAGTCTTGGCCTAGCGGGAGAGAACGAGCAGTACTTC
cdr3_aa: CASSLGLAGENEQYF

j_call: TRBJ2-2
clone_size: few
v_call: TRBV7-9
d_call: .
cdr3_nt: TGTGCCAGCAGCGCAACAGGGACCGGGGAGCTGTTTTTT
cdr3_aa: CASSATGTGELFF

j_call: TRBJ2-1
clone_size: .
v_call: TRBV7-3
d_call: .
cdr3_nt: TGTGCCAGCAGCCCGGGACTCGAGAACAATGAGCAGTTCTTC
cdr3_aa: CASSPGLENNEQFF

j_call: TRBJ1-5
clone_size: .
v_call: TRBV25-1
d_call: TRBD1
cdr3_nt: TGTGCCAGCAGTGAGGTGGGGACAGTTCAGCCCCAGCATTTT
cdr3_aa: CASSEVGTVQPQHF

j_call: TRBJ2-7
clone_size: .
v_call: TRBV6-5
d_call: .
cdr3_nt: TGTGCCAGCCAAAAAAGGGGATACTACGAGCAGTACTTC
cdr3_aa: CASQKRGYYEQYF

j_call: TRBJ2-3
clone_size: .
v_call: TRBV5-1
d_call: .
cdr3_nt: TGCGCCAGCAGCCCCTACGGGAGCGCTACAGATACGCAGTATTTT
cdr3_aa: CASSPYGSATDTQYF

j_call: TRBJ1-1
clone_size: .
v_call: TRBV7-9
d_call: .
cdr3_nt: TGTGCCAGCAGTCGACCTCCGAACACTGAAGCTTTCTTT
cdr3_aa: CASSRPPNTEAFF

j_call: TRBJ2-1
clone_size: many
v_call: TRBV18
d_call: TRBD1
cdr3_nt: TGTGCCAGCTCACCAGGACAGGGAAACAATGAGCAGTTCTTC
cdr3_aa: CASSPGQGNNEQFF

j_call: TRBJ2-7
clone_size: many
v_call: TRBV18
d_call: .
cdr3_nt: TGTGCCAGCTCACCTGCGACGCGCGAGCAGTACTTC
cdr3_aa: CASSPATREQYF

j_call: TRBJ1-1
clone_size: .
v_call: TRBV7-2
d_call: TRBD1
cdr3_nt: TGTGCCAGCAGCTTGGTTACAGGGGTGGACACTGAAGCTTTCTTT
cdr3_aa: CASSLVTGVDTEAFF

j_call: TRBJ2-2
clone_size: .
v_call: TRBV7-2
d_call: .
cdr3_nt: TGTGCCAGCAGCTTATTGTTATCGACATCGAACACCGGGGAGCTGTTTTTT
cdr3_aa: CASSLLLSTSNTGELFF

j_call: TRBJ2-1
clone_size: .
v_call: TRBV4-1
d_call: TRBD2
cdr3_nt: TGCGCCAGCAGCCCCTCGGGACTAGCGGCACACAATGAGCAGTTCTTC
cdr3_aa: CASSPSGLAAHNEQFF

j_call: TRBJ2-5
clone_size: .
v_call: TRBV5-4
d_call: TRBD1
cdr3_nt: TGTGCCAGCAGCCAAGGACAGGGCGAAGGGGTGACCCAGTACTTC
cdr3_aa: CASSQGQGEGVTQYF

j_call: TRBJ2-1
clone_size: once
v_call: TRBV13
d_call: .
cdr3_nt: TGTGCCAGCAGCTTACAGCAATCCTACAATGAGCAGTTCTTC
cdr3_aa: CASSLQQSYNEQFF

j_call: TRBJ2-5
clone_size: .
v_call: TRBV6-1
d_call: TRBD2
cdr3_nt: TGTGCCAGCAGTGATAGGGGAGGGAAAGAGACCCAGTACTTC
cdr3_aa: CASSDRGGKETQYF

j_call: TRBJ2-1
clone_size: .
v_call: TRBV12-3/TRBV12-4
d_call: TRBD2
cdr3_nt: TGTGCCAGCACCCTTAGCGGGCTAGACTACAATGAGCAGTTCTTC
cdr3_aa: CASTLSGLDYNEQFF

j_call: TRBJ1-1
clone_size: .
v_call: TRBV7-7
d_call: .
cdr3_nt: TGTGCCAGCATACAAACAGGGCGGGGGCGAGGGAACACTGAAGCTTTCTTT
cdr3_aa: CASIQTGRGRGNTEAFF

j_call: TRBJ2-7
clone_size: .
v_call: TRBV12-5
d_call: .
cdr3_nt: TGTGCTAGTGGTTTGGTCCTCACGGAGGGGGCCCCCGAGCAGTACTTC
cdr3_aa: CASGLVLTEGAPEQYF

j_call: TRBJ2-5
clone_size: .
v_call: TRBV5-1
d_call: .
cdr3_nt: TGCGCCAGCAGCTTGGATAGGGCGTCGGAGACCCAGTACTTC
cdr3_aa: CASSLDRASETQYF

j_call: TRBJ1-1
clone_size: few
v_call: TRBV5-1
d_call: TRBD1
cdr3_nt: TGCGCCAGCAGCTTGGGACAGGGATATATGAACACTGAAGCTTTCTTT
cdr3_aa: CASSLGQGYMNTEAFF

j_call: TRBJ2-2
clone_size: few
v_call: TRBV5-1
d_call: .
cdr3_nt: TGCGCCAGCAGCCTGGGACACCTTTCGAACACCGGGGAGCTGTTTTTT
cdr3_aa: CASSLGHLSNTGELFF

j_call: TRBJ2-5
clone_size: many
v_call: TRBV20-1
d_call: TRBD1
cdr3_nt: TGCAGTGCTAGCCCGTGGACAGGGAACATTGAAGAGACCCAGTACTTC
cdr3_aa: CSASPWTGNIEETQYF

j_call: TRBJ1-1
clone_size: .
v_call: TRBV5-6
d_call: .
cdr3_nt: TGTGCCAGCAGCTTGGGACAGAGGGGGACTGAAGCTTTCTTT
cdr3_aa: CASSLGQRGTEAFF

j_call: TRBJ1-2
clone_size: few
v_call: TRBV3-1
d_call: .
cdr3_nt: TGTGCCAGCAGCCAAGCAGGGAATAATGGCTACACCTTC
cdr3_aa: CASSQAGNNGYTF

j_call: TRBJ2-4
clone_size: few
v_call: TRBV20-1
d_call: .
cdr3_nt: TGCAGTGCTAGAGCCCCGTTGGGACCCAAAAACATTCAGTACTTC
cdr3_aa: CSARAPLGPKNIQYF

j_call: TRBJ2-3
clone_size: few
v_call: TRBV24-1
d_call: .
cdr3_nt: TGTGCCACCAGTGATCCGGTCGTCGGGCCAGGGACGTCCCCGGATACGCAGTATTTT
cdr3_aa: CATSDPVVGPGTSPDTQYF

j_call: TRBJ2-3
clone_size: once
v_call: TRBV20-1
d_call: TRBD2
cdr3_nt: TGCAGTGCTCGAAACTTAGCGGGGGTCACAGATACGCAGTATTTT
cdr3_aa: CSARNLAGVTDTQYF

j_call: TRBJ2-5
clone_size: .
v_call: TRBV23-1
d_call: .
cdr3_nt: TGCGCCAGCAGATGGGCACTAGAGCGGGCCCACCTCCAAGAGACCCAGTACTTC
cdr3_aa: CASRWALERAHLQETQYF

j_call: TRBJ2-1
clone_size: many
v_call: TRBV24-1
d_call: TRBD1
cdr3_nt: TGTGCCACCAGTGATGTCCGGGACAGGGCCCATGAGCAGTTCTTC
cdr3_aa: CATSDVRDRAHEQFF

j_call: TRBJ2-1
clone_size: .
v_call: TRBV3-1
d_call: TRBD2
cdr3_nt: TGTGCCAGCAGCCAGCCTATATCCGGGACTAGCGGCGTAGAGTTGGGCAATGAGCAGTTCTTC
cdr3_aa: CASSQPISGTSGVELGNEQFF

j_call: TRBJ2-1
clone_size: few
v_call: TRBV6-2/TRBV6-3
d_call: TRBD2
cdr3_nt: TGTGCCAGCAGTTTGGGCGGGAGCGCGGATGAGCAGTTCTTC
cdr3_aa: CASSLGGSADEQFF

j_call: TRBJ2-6
clone_size: .
v_call: TRBV6-1
d_call: TRBD1
cdr3_nt: TGTGCCACCCAACGGGGTTACGGGGGGACAGGGGGATTCTCCTCTGGGGCCAACGTCCTGACTTTC
cdr3_aa: CATQRGYGGTGGFSSGANVLTF

j_call: TRBJ1-5
clone_size: few
v_call: TRBV7-9
d_call: TRBD1
cdr3_nt: TGTGCCAGCAGCCGGGGACAGGGGGCTGATCAGCCCCAGCATTTT
cdr3_aa: CASSRGQGADQPQHF

j_call: TRBJ1-1
clone_size: .
v_call: TRBV4-1
d_call: .
cdr3_nt: TGCGCCAGCAGCCAAGATTCGGGCACCGGGACTGGGGCTTTCTTT
cdr3_aa: CASSQDSGTGTGAFF

j_call: TRBJ1-1
clone_size: .
v_call: TRBV7-8
d_call: TRBD1
cdr3_nt: TGTGCCAGCAGCTTAGTGGTTGGGGACAGCCACGGAAACACTGAAGCTTTCTTT
cdr3_aa: CASSLVVGDSHGNTEAFF

j_call: TRBJ2-3
clone_size: .
v_call: TRBV24-1
d_call: .
cdr3_nt: TGTGCCACCAGTGATGGCCGGATCTTTAACACAGATACGCAGTATTTT
cdr3_aa: CATSDGRIFNTDTQYF

j_call: TRBJ2-1
clone_size: .
v_call: TRBV7-3
d_call: TRBD2
cdr3_nt: TGTGCCAGCAGCCCAGGACTAGCGGGGGACTCCTACAATGAGCAGTTCTTC
cdr3_aa: CASSPGLAGDSYNEQFF

j_call: TRBJ1-1
clone_size: .
v_call: TRBV7-2
d_call: .
cdr3_nt: TGTGCCAGCAGCTTAGAGCGGGGTCGTCCGAACACTGAAGCTTTCTTT
cdr3_aa: CASSLERGRPNTEAFF

j_call: TRBJ1-1
clone_size: few
v_call: TRBV4-1
d_call: .
cdr3_nt: TGCGCCAGCAGCCAAGATAAGGCAGGAGGGAACACTGAAGCTTTCTTT
cdr3_aa: CASSQDKAGGNTEAFF

j_call: TRBJ1-6
clone_size: few
v_call: TRBV5-1
d_call: .
cdr3_nt: TGCGCCAGCAGCTGGGAGAGGGGCCATAATTCACCCCTCCACTTT
cdr3_aa: CASSWERGHNSPLHF

j_call: TRBJ2-1
clone_size: .
v_call: TRBV20-1
d_call: .
cdr3_nt: TGCAGTGCGAACTTAGATCAGGGGATCCTCCTCAATGAGCAGTTCTTC
cdr3_aa: CSANLDQGILLNEQFF

j_call: TRBJ2-2
clone_size: few
v_call: TRBV3-1
d_call: TRBD1
cdr3_nt: TGTGCCAGCAGCCTCCCGACAGGGTTAAGCGGGGAGCTGTTTTTT
cdr3_aa: CASSLPTGLSGELFF

j_call: TRBJ2-7
clone_size: few
v_call: TRBV29-1
d_call: .
cdr3_nt: TGCAGCGTTGTAGGGAACTACGAGCAGTACTTC
cdr3_aa: CSVVGNYEQYF

j_call: TRBJ2-1
clone_size: few
v_call: TRBV7-9
d_call: .
cdr3_nt: TGTGCCAGCATCCCCCTGGGCGTTAACAATGAGCAGTTCTTC
cdr3_aa: CASIPLGVNNEQFF